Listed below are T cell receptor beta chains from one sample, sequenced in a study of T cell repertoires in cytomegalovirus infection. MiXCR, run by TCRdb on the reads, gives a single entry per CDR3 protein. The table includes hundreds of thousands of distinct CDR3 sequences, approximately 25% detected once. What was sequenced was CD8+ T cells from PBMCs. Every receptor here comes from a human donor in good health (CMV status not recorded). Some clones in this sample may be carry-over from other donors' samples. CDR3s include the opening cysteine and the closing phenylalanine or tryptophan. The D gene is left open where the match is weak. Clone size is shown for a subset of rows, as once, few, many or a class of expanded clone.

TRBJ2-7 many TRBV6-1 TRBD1 TGTGCCAGCAGTGAATGGGACAGGGGGTATTCCTACGAGCAGTACTTC CASSEWDRGYSYEQYF
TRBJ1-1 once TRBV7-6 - TGTGCCAACAACTTATCCCCAAACAGGGAAGCTTTCTTT CANNLSPNREAFF
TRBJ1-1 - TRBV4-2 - TGTGCCAGCAGGGAACAGGAGGTGGAAACTGAAGCTTTCTTT CASREQEVETEAFF
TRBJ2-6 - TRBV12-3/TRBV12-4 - TGTGCCACCAAGGCCGTCCGTCTCTCTGGGGCCAACGTCCTGACTTTC CATKAVRLSGANVLTF
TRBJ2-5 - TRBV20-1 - TGCAGTGCTAGTGTGGCAGAGAATCAAGAGACCCAGTACTTC CSASVAENQETQYF
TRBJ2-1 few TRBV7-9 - TGTGCCAGCAGCCCAGAACGAGGTAGATCCTACAATGAGCAGTTCTTC CASSPERGRSYNEQFF
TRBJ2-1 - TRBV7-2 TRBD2 TGTGCCAGCAGCCCCAGACGGGAGGGGAATGAGCAGTTCTTC CASSPRREGNEQFF
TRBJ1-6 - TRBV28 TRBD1 TGTGCCAGCGGACCCCGACAGGGGGTAAATTCACCCCTCCACTTT CASGPRQGVNSPLHF
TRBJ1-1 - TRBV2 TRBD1 TGTGCCAGCAGTGCACAGGGGGCGTGGAGGGGCACTGAAGCTTTCTTT CASSAQGAWRGTEAFF
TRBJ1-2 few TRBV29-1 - TGCAGCGTTGAACCCGACGACAGAGACTATGGCTACACCTTC CSVEPDDRDYGYTF
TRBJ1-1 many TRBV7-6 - TGTGCCAGCAGCGCGGGAGGTGGCACTGAAGCTTTCTTT CASSAGGGTEAFF
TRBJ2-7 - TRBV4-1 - TGCGCCAGCAGCCAAGGGCCCAGGGGGGGCCAATACGAGCAGTACTTC CASSQGPRGGQYEQYF
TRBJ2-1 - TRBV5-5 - TGTGCCAGCAGCTTGGTTCCGAACTCCTACAATGAGCAGTTCTTC CASSLVPNSYNEQFF
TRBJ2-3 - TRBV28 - TGTGCCAGCAGTTTCCCCCAACTAGCGAGGGGGCCGGAGACAGATACGCAGTATTTT CASSFPQLARGPETDTQYF
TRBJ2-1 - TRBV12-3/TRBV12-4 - TGTGCCAACGGCGGAGGTAATGAGCAGTTCTTC CANGGGNEQFF
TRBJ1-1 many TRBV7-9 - TGTGCCAGCAGCTCGGGGGGGCCGGAAGCTTTCTTT CASSSGGPEAFF
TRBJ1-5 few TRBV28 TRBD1 TGTGCCAGCAGTTTATACCCCCAGGGGGCAGAGAATCAGCCCCAGCATTTT CASSLYPQGAENQPQHF
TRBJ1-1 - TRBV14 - TGTGCCAGCAGCCAAGCCATCGGGCGGGCCACTGAAGCTTTCTTT CASSQAIGRATEAFF
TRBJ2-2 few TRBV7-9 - TGTGCCAGCAGCTATTCCTCCCGTGGTCCGAACACCGGGGAGCTGTTTTTT CASSYSSRGPNTGELFF
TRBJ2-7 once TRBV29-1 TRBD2 TGCAGCGTTGAAGGGAGTGAACGGGGGGTCTCCTACGAGCAGTACTTC CSVEGSERGVSYEQYF
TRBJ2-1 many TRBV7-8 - TGTGCCAGCAGTTTGACAGACAATGAGCAGTTCTTC CASSLTDNEQFF
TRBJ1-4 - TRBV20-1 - TGCAGTGCTAGAGATTTCTGGCAACCGGGTGAAAAACTGTTTTTT CSARDFWQPGEKLFF
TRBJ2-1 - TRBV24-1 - TGTGCCACCAGTTATTTGAAGGGTAGGGAGCAGTTCTTC CATSYLKGREQFF
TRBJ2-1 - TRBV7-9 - TGTGCCAGCAGCCCCGCCCAAAGAAGCTCCTACAATGAGCAGTTCTTC CASSPAQRSSYNEQFF
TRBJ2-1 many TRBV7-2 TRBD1 TGTGCCAGCAGCCCGCGGACAGGGGAATACAATGAGCAGTTCTTC CASSPRTGEYNEQFF
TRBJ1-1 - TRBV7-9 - TGTGCCACCCGGGGGGGCCCTGAAGCTTTCTTT CATRGGPEAFF
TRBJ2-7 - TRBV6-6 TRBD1 TGTGCCAGCAGTATAGTGGGACAGGAAAGCTCCTACGAGCAGTACTTC CASSIVGQESSYEQYF
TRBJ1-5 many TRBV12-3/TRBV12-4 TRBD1 TGTGCCAGCAGTCGGGACAGCTCAAATCAGCCCCAGCATTTT CASSRDSSNQPQHF
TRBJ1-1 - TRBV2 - TGTGCCAGCAGTTTCAAATCGCGGGAAGCTTTCTTT CASSFKSREAFF
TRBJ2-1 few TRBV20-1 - TGCAGTGCTAGTAAACCGGAGCCCTTCACCCTAACCTACAATGAGCAGTTCTTC CSASKPEPFTLTYNEQFF
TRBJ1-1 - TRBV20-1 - TGCAGTGCTAGAAGTTGGGGCACTGAAGCTTTCTTT CSARSWGTEAFF
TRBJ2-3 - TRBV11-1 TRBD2 TGTGCCAGCAGCGCCCGGACTAGCGGGGGCCGGGATACGCAGTATTTT CASSARTSGGRDTQYF
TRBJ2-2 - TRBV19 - TGTGCCAGTAGTATTAACGGGGAGCTGTTTTTT CASSINGELFF
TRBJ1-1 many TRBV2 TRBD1 TGTGCCTCCCAGGACAGGGGGAACACTGAAGCTTTCTTT CASQDRGNTEAFF
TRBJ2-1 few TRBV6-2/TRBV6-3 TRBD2 TGTGCCAGCAGTTACTCCCTAGCGGGGGGAGCCTACAATGAGCAGTTCTTC CASSYSLAGGAYNEQFF
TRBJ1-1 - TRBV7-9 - TGTGTCAGCAGCCATCCGACAGTTCCTAGGGACACTGAAGCTTTCTTT CVSSHPTVPRDTEAFF
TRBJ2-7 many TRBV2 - TGTGCCAGCCATCCACAGGGTAAATCCTACGAGCAGTACTTC CASHPQGKSYEQYF
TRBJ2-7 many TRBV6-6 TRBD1 TGTGCCAGCAGGCCCCCGGGACAGTATCCTCTCGAGCAGTACTTC CASRPPGQYPLEQYF
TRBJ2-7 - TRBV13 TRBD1 TGTGCCAGCGGCATGTGGACAGGGGACGAGCAGTACTTC CASGMWTGDEQYF